Shown below are 7 T cell receptor beta chains from a single sample sequenced in a study of blood T cell repertoires in COVID-19. Profiling relied on immunoSEQ multiplex PCR, and the TCRdb table lists in-frame clones only, not all of them. The sample holds approximately 200,000 clones, about 81% seen once. The sequenced sample consisted of peripheral blood. The receptors stem from a woman at least 80 years old with COVID-19, enrolled during active disease.

The CDR3 region has the DNA TGTGCCAGCAAACTACTAGCGGGAGACACCGGGGAGCTGTTTTTT. This codes for CASKLLAGDTGELFF. The chain couples TRBV27 to TRBJ2-2, with TRBD2 matching over 11 bases. V lost 7 bases and J lost 3; bases outside the gene matches: 4. This CDR3 region has 15 residues. Germline V gives CDR1 MNHEY, CDR2 SMNVEV (reference sequence).

As for this clone: Germline and junction disagree at one end, which may indicate a read error. The chain has TRBV6-5 and TRBJ1-2; 9 nucleotides line up with TRBD1. There are 14 residues in the CDR3. The germline V gene has CDR1 MNHEY and CDR2 SVGAGI. CDR3 nucleotides: TGTGCCAGCAGTTACTCCGGGACAGGGAGAAATTCGGATTTC. Its translation: CASSYSGTGRNSDF.

The chain joins TRBV11-3 to TRBJ2-7, with D possibly matching TRBD1 (6 bases). CDR1 is SGHNT and CDR2 is YENEEA in the germline V gene. CDR3 length equals 13 residues. V was shortened by 5 bases and J by 3 bases, with 11 bases between the two germline ends. The CDR3 region is CASSRQEIYEQYF. CDR3 sequence (DNA): TGTGCCAGCAGCCGACAGGAAATCTACGAGCAGTACTTC.

V usage is TRBV10-3 and J usage is TRBJ2-5; D is ambiguous. V was trimmed by 6 bases and J by 1 base, leaving 9 bases between them. The CDR3 has 13 amino acids. Looked up from germline, CDR1 is ENHRY and CDR2 is SYGVKD. The CDR3 coding sequence is TGTGCCATCAGCCCAGGCTTCCAAGAGACCCAGTACTTC. It encodes CAISPGFQETQYF.

The chain employs TRBV6-6 and TRBJ2-7, with D perhaps matching TRBD2 (7 bases). V lost 0 bases, J lost 7 bases, and 16 bases lay in between. Germline CDR1 is MNHNY and CDR2 is SVGAGI (reference sequence). The CDR3 totals 15 residues. CDR3 DNA: TGTGCCAGCAGTTACTCTCGATGGGGGGGCTCTGAGCAGTACTTC. Its protein product is CASSYSRWGGSEQYF.

The chain joins TRBV7-2 to TRBJ2-1; 11 bases are shared with TRBD2. The trim removed 10 bases at V and 10 bases at J, leaving 15 bases unmatched. In germline, CDR1 is SGHTA, CDR2 FQGNSA. The CDR3 runs to 15 residues. This CDR3 reads CATQIAGGRFWEQFF. CDR3 nucleotide sequence: TGTGCCACCCAGATAGCGGGGGGGCGTTTTTGGGAGCAGTTCTTC.

The sample holds one count of this clone. The J gene is TRBJ1-3, the V gene TRBV3-1 (or the pseudogene TRBV3-2); the D is unclear. The CDR3 is 14 amino acids. The germline V and J ends were trimmed by 4 bases and 6 bases, with 13 bases remaining between them. CDR1 is LGHDT, CDR2 YNNKEL, per germline (reference sequence). The chain's CDR3 is CASSPHGVTNTIYF. For the CDR3, the DNA is TGTGCCAGCAGCCCCCACGGTGTTACAAACACCATATATTTT.